This T cell receptor beta chain stems from a study of blood T cell repertoires in COVID-19. CDR1 is LGHDT and CDR2 is YNNKEL in the germline V gene (reference sequence). Trimming cost V 4 bases and J 7 bases; bases outside gene matches: 8. The CDR3 runs 15 residues. Clones were read by immunoSEQ multiplex PCR, and TCRdb kept only the in-frame ones, dropping some. This table holds approximately 150,000 clones, approximately 85% found once. The clonotype was recovered from a man aged 70 or older with acute or convalescent COVID-19. Sample: peripheral blood. The chain recombines TRBV3-1 (or the pseudogene TRBV3-2) with TRBJ2-1; 9 positions agree with TRBD1. The CDR3: CASSLFGTGLNEQFF. The CDR3 DNA follows: TGTGCCAGCAGCCTCTTCGGGACAGGGTTAAATGAGCAGTTCTTC.